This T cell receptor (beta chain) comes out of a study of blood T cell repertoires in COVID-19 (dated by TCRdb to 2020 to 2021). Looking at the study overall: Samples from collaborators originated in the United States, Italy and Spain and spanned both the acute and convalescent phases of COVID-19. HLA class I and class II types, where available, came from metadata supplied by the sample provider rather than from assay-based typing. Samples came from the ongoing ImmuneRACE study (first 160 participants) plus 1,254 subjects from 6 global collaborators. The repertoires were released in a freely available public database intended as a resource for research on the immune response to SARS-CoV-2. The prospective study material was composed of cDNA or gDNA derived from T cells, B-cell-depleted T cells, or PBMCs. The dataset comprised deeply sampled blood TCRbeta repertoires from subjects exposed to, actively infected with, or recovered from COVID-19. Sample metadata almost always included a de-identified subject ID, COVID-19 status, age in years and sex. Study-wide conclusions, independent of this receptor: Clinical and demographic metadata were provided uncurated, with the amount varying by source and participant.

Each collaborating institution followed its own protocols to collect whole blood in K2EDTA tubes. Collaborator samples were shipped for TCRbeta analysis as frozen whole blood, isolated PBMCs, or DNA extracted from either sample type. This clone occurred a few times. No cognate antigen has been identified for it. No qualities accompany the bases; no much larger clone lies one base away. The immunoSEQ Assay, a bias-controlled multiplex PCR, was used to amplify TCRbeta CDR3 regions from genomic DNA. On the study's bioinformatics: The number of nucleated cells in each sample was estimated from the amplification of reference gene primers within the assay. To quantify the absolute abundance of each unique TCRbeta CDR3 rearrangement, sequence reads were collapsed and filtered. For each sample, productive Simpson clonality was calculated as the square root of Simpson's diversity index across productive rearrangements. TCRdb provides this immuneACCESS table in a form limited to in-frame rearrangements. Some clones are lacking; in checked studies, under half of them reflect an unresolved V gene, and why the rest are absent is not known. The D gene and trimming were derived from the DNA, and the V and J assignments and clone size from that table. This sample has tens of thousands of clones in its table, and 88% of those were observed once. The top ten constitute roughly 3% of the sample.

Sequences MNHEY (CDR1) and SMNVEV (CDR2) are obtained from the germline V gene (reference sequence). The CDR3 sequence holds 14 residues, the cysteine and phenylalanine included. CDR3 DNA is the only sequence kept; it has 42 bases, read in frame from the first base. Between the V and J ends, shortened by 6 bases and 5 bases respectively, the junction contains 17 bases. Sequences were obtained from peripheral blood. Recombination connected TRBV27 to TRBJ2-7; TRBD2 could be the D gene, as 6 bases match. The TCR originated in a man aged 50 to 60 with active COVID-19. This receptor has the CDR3 CASRPRGGVNEQYF. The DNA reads TGTGCCAGCAGGCCCCGAGGAGGGGTTAACGAGCAGTACTTC.